These 20 T cell receptor beta chains originate from one sample sequenced in a study of radiation and T cells in renal cell carcinoma. The time point here: baseline pretreatment blood. The treatment is: 15 Gy SBRT to primary tumor, nephrectomy 4 weeks later. The repertoire was sequenced with immunoSEQ multiplex PCR; TCRdb's copy has only in-frame clones and lacks some. The table lists roughly 100,000 clones, 65% to 85% of them singletons. The starting material was blood, obtained from a patient whose treatment included radiotherapy and nephrectomy. The receptors shown here come from a man aged 60 to 75 with renal cell carcinoma.

The chain links TRBV5-1 to TRBJ2-5; 7 nucleotides agree with TRBD1. The J call may be faulty, since TRBJ2-7 better matches the DNA end. This CDR3 spans 13 amino acids. Germline V lookup: CDR1 SGHRS, CDR2 YFSETQ. CDR3 nucleotide sequence: TGCGCCAGCACCGCGACAGGGTCCTACGAGCAGTACTTC. It yields the protein CASTATGSYEQYF.

The chain couples TRBV5-1 to TRBJ2-7; TRBD2 agrees at 7 bases. Losses at the gene ends were 2 bases for V and 2 bases for J; bases not matched to a gene: 4. Germline CDR1 SGHRS, CDR2 YFSETQ. This CDR3 spans 14 amino acids. CDR3 sequence reads: CASSLGGSTYEQYF. The CDR3 DNA sequence: TGCGCCAGCAGCTTAGGCGGGAGTACCTACGAGCAGTACTTC. Full variable domain (remainder filled in from reference TRBV5-1 and TRBJ2-7): KAGVTQTPRYLIKTRGQQVTLSCSPISGHRSVSWYQQTPGQGLQFLFEYFSETQRNKGNFPGRFSGRQFSNSRSEMNVSTLELGDSALYLCASSLGGSTYEQYFGPGTRLTVT.

J is TRBJ2-5 and V is TRBV4-1; 7 bases match TRBD2. The CDR3 is 16 amino acids. Unmatched junction bases numbered 9, after V lost 0 bases and J lost 5 bases. Germline-derived CDR1 and CDR2 are MGHRA and YSYEKL. In DNA form, the CDR3 reads TGCGCCAGCAGCCAAGACGCTAGCGGAGTTGCCGAGACCCAGTACTTC. Encoded protein: CASSQDASGVAETQYF.

The chain links TRBV28 to TRBJ1-5; D is possibly TRBD1 (6 bases). Germline loops: CDR1 MDHEN, CDR2 SYDVKM. The CDR3 has 14 amino acids. V dropped 5 bases and J dropped 6 bases, with 14 bases sitting between them. CDR3 DNA sequence: TGTGCCAGCAGTGGAAACAGGGCGAGTCAGCCCCAGCATTTT. It specifies CASSGNRASQPQHF.

This chain links TRBV6-1 with TRBJ2-1; D uncertain. CDR1 and CDR2 (germline): MNHNS, SASEGT. The CDR3 is 14 amino acids. Trimming stripped 6 bases from V and 0 bases from J, with 9 bases between. This chain's CDR3 is CASRPPGSYNEQFF. As DNA, the CDR3 is TGTGCCAGCAGACCCCCGGGCTCCTACAATGAGCAGTTCTTC.

The genes are TRBV5-1 and TRBJ2-7; 9 bases align to TRBD2. V was clipped by 2 bases and J by 2 bases; unmatched bases: 8. This CDR3 has 16 amino acids. Germline-derived CDR1 and CDR2 are SGHRS and YFSETQ. CDR3 bases: TGCGCCAGCAGCTTATCCTTTGCGGGAGGGGCCTACGAGCAGTACTTC. Residues: CASSLSFAGGAYEQYF.

The genes are TRBV6-5 and TRBJ1-3; D is unclear. V lost 2 bases and J lost 0, with 5 bases in between. The CDR3 is 14 residues long. Germline-derived CDR1 and CDR2 are MNHEY and SVGAGI. The CDR3 DNA is TGTGCCAGCAGTTACGACTTCTCTGGAAACACCATATATTTT. Amino acid sequence: CASSYDFSGNTIYF.

The CDR3 spells CASSQARGGGDGYTF. CDR3 DNA: TGTGCCAGCAGCCAAGCCCGGGGAGGGGGCGACGGCTACACCTTC. J is TRBJ1-2 and V is TRBV14; 7 positions agree with TRBD1. Trimming at V came to 1 base and at J to 8 bases, leaving 10 bases not matched to a gene. CDR1 is SGHDN and CDR2 is FVKESK in the germline V gene. The CDR3 has 15 amino acids. Drawing the rest from reference TRBV14 and TRBJ1-2, the complete variable domain is EAGVTQFPSHSVIEKGQTVTLRCDPISGHDNLYWYRRVMGKEIKFLLHFVKESKQDESGMPNNRFLAERTGGTYSTLKVQPAELEDSGVYFCASSQARGGGDGYTFGSGTRLTVV.

In the case of this clone: The junction does not match germline at one end; this may be a read error. The chain couples TRBV6-1 to TRBJ2-5, with 8 positions matching TRBD2. Germline assignment: CDR1 MNHNS and CDR2 SASEGT. The CDR3 totals 14 residues. CDR3 protein: CASGERGPPENQYF. The DNA for the CDR3 is TGTGCCAGCGGCGAGCGGGGGCCCCCGGAGAACCAGTACTTC.

This chain uses TRBV30 with TRBJ2-3; no clear D. This CDR3 is built from 11 residues. V lost 2 bases to trimming and J lost 2 bases, with 2 bases between them. Germline lookup yields CDR1 GTSNPN and CDR2 SVGIG (reference sequence). The CDR3 bases are TGTGCCTGGAGTTACACAGATACGCAGTATTTT. Amino acids: CAWSYTDTQYF.

The rearrangement joins TRBV5-1 to TRBJ1-2; weak D call: TRBD1 (6 bases). The CDR3 sequence is 15 residues long. In germline, CDR1 is SGHRS, CDR2 YFSETQ. Trimming took 3 bases from V and 3 from J, leaving 15 bases between them. CDR3 coding DNA: TGCGCCAGCAGCTCTCTACAGGGTTTGGACTATGGCTACACCTTC. Protein: CASSSLQGLDYGYTF.

A few counts support this clone. This chain connects TRBV30 to TRBJ2-5, with D possibly TRBD2 on 5 matching bases. This CDR3 region has 13 residues. Per germline, CDR1 GTSNPN and CDR2 SVGIG (reference sequence). Trimming pared 3 bases from V and 5 bases from J, leaving 13 bases between. The CDR3 bases are TGTGCCTGGAGCGACGGGGTTGTGGAGACCCAGTACTTC. Its protein product is CAWSDGVVETQYF.

This chain's CDR3 is CASGPNPQVSGNTIYF. CDR3 DNA sequence: TGCGCCAGCGGTCCGAATCCTCAAGTCTCTGGAAACACCATATATTTT. This rearrangement joins TRBV5-1 to TRBJ1-3; D gene ambiguous. V lost 7 bases and J 0 bases, leaving 17 bases between the germline ends. Germline CDR1 reads SGHRS; CDR2 reads YFSETQ. This CDR3 has 16 amino acids.

The chain has TRBV2 and TRBJ2-7, with TRBD1 as a possible D gene (6 bases). Per the germline V gene, CDR1 is SNHLY and CDR2 is FYNNEI. Trimming stripped 6 bases from V and 7 bases from J, with 19 bases between. The CDR3 consists of 14 residues. The CDR3 is CASRPETGRGEQYF. The CDR3 DNA sequence: TGTGCCAGCAGGCCCGAAACAGGGAGAGGTGAGCAGTACTTC.

This chain connects TRBV10-3 to TRBJ2-5; D is uncertain. This CDR3 is built from 14 residues. Trimming pared 3 bases from V and 4 bases from J, leaving 12 bases between. Per germline, CDR1 ENHRY and CDR2 SYGVKD. In nucleotides, the CDR3 is TGTGCCATCAGTGAAGATGGGGTGGGAGAGACCCAGTACTTC. Translation gives CAISEDGVGETQYF.

This chain uses TRBV19 with TRBJ2-2; D gene unclear. V was cut by 1 base and J by 0 bases, with 3 bases left in between. The CDR3 runs 14 residues. Germline V gene data show CDR1 as LNHDA and CDR2 as SQIVND (reference sequence). In nucleotides, the CDR3 is TGTGCCAGTAGTATAGGTCCGAACACCGGGGAGCTGTTTTTT. This encodes CASSIGPNTGELFF.

This rearrangement joins TRBV5-4 to TRBJ2-7, with D unresolved. Germline V gives CDR1 SGHNT, CDR2 YYREEE (reference sequence). The CDR3 covers 14 residues. Trimming took off 7 bases at V and 3 bases at J, with 17 bases between the two ends. In DNA, the CDR3 is TGTGCCAGCGCCCCGAGTAAGGTAAACTACGAGCAGTACTTC. Its protein is CASAPSKVNYEQYF.

The gene calls are TRBV5-6 and TRBJ1-2; the D gene is possibly TRBD1 (5 bases). CDR1 and CDR2 from the germline V gene are SGHDT and YYEEEE. The CDR3 has 17 residues. The ends were cut back, 3 bases at V and 1 base at J, with 19 bases in the middle. CDR3 loop: CASSSSPRQTGNYGYTF. The CDR3 DNA reads as TGTGCCAGCAGCTCTTCCCCAAGACAGACCGGTAACTATGGCTACACCTTC.

The chain carries TRBV6-1 and TRBJ2-2, with D possibly being TRBD1 or TRBD2 (6 bases each). From germline, CDR1 is MNHNS and CDR2 SASEGT. V was trimmed by 10 bases and J by 4 bases, leaving 19 bases between them. This CDR3 is 15 amino acids long. In DNA form, the CDR3 reads TGTGCCACTTCAATCAATTGGGGGGCCACCGGGGAGCTGTTTTTT. Translating it yields CATSINWGATGELFF.

This sequence joins TRBV7-9 and TRBJ1-1, with 7 bases that match TRBD1. This CDR3 is built from 15 residues. Germline CDR1 and CDR2: SEHNR and FQNEAQ (reference sequence). The V gene end was trimmed by 2 bases and the J gene end by 11 bases; junction bases not matched to a gene: 14. For the CDR3, the DNA is TGTGCCAGCAGCTTAAGGGGGCAGGGAGGGTTGTTGGCTTTCTTT. Residues: CASSLRGQGGLLAFF. Filled out from reference TRBV7-9 and TRBJ1-1, the complete variable domain reads DTGVSQNPRHKITKRGQNVTFRCDPISEHNRLYWYRQTLGQGPEFLTYFQNEAQLEKSRLLSDRFSAERPKGSFSTLEIQRTEQGDSAMYLCASSLRGQGGLLAFFGQGTRLTVV.